Only one count was recorded for the clone carrying this TCR beta chain. With random hexamers, reverse transcription was performed on about 0.5 to 1 ug of RNA. TCRdb reprocessed the immunoSEQ multiplex PCR reads with MiXCR, giving one entry per CDR3 protein. Of about 120,000 distinct CDR3 sequences listed, 85% to 95% were seen once; the top ten hold approximately 0.12%. This record comes from a study of CD8 T cells in Susac syndrome. CDR1 is MGHDK, CDR2 SYGVNS, per germline. V was trimmed by 9 bases and J by 4 bases, leaving 16 bases between them. The CDR3 has 14 residues. Sequenced sample: CD8+ T cells from PBMCs. This TCR was recovered from a human donor in good health. J is TRBJ2-1 and V is TRBV25-1; tentatively, D is TRBD1 (6 bases). The CDR3 protein is CASSPGHSYNEQFF. The CDR3 DNA is TGTGCCAGTAGTCCGGGACACTCTTACAATGAGCAGTTCTTC. Together with reference TRBV25-1 and TRBJ2-1, the CDR3 gives the full variable domain: EADIYQTPRYLVIGTGKKITLECSQTMGHDKMYWYQQDPGMELHLIHYSYGVNSTEKGDLSSESTVSRIRTEHFPLTLESARPSHTSQYLCASSPGHSYNEQFFGPGTRLTVL.